The 26 T cell receptor beta chains below were found in one sample sequenced in a study of blood T cell repertoires in COVID-19. Data came from immunoSEQ multiplex PCR; TCRdb stores just in-frame clones and leaves some out. The top ten hold under 3.5% of the sample, which has 210,000 or so clones, approximately 90% seen once. Sample: peripheral blood. These receptors came from a young man with COVID-19, enrolled during active disease.

The V gene is TRBV10-3, the J gene TRBJ1-4; 9 bases agree with TRBD1. The V gene's germline CDR1 is ENHRY and CDR2 SYGVKD. This CDR3 is built from 15 residues. The V gene end was trimmed by 5 bases and the J gene end by 8 bases; junction bases not matched to a gene: 9. The CDR3 here is CAISSTGGAGEKLFF. The CDR3 bases are TGTGCCATCAGTTCAACAGGGGGCGCGGGAGAAAAACTGTTTTTT.

The gene calls are TRBV5-1 and TRBJ2-7, with TRBD1 as a possible D gene (7 bases). This CDR3 has 15 amino acids. The V gene lost 2 bases and the J gene lost 2 bases, with 14 bases spanning the gap. Germline V gives CDR1 SGHRS, CDR2 YFSETQ. For the CDR3, the DNA is TGCGCCAGCAGCTTAGGGGGGACAGTCACCTACGAGCAGTACTTC. Translation: CASSLGGTVTYEQYF. The variable domain in full, with the rest retrieved from reference TRBV5-1 and TRBJ2-7, is KAGVTQTPRYLIKTRGQQVTLSCSPISGHRSVSWYQQTPGQGLQFLFEYFSETQRNKGNFPGRFSGRQFSNSRSEMNVSTLELGDSALYLCASSLGGTVTYEQYFGPGTRLTVT.

V is TRBV11-3 and J is TRBJ2-3, with D possibly TRBD2 on 6 matching bases. The germline V and J ends were trimmed by 5 bases and 2 bases, with 17 bases remaining between them. The CDR3 loop spans 16 amino acids. Germline CDR1 is SGHNT and CDR2 is YENEEA. The CDR3 DNA sequence: TGTGCCAGCAGCCCAGGGACTCATCGGGACACAGATACGCAGTATTTT. This translates into CASSPGTHRDTDTQYF.

The chain is built from TRBV18 and TRBJ1-3, with D tentatively TRBD1 (5 bases). This CDR3 has 17 amino acids. V lost 0 bases and J 2 bases, leaving 14 bases between the germline ends. CDR1 and CDR2 from the germline V gene are KGHSH and LQKENI. CDR3 sequence (DNA): TGTGCCAGCTCACCACCGGCGCAGGGCGGCCCTGGAAACACCATATATTTT. Protein: CASSPPAQGGPGNTIYF.

This rearrangement joins TRBV28 to TRBJ1-1; D possibly corresponds to TRBD1 (5 bases). Germline V CDR1 and CDR2: MDHEN, SYDVKM. V was cut by 5 bases and J by 4 bases, with 14 bases left in between. The CDR3 length is 14 residues. CDR3 nucleotides: TGTGCCAGCAGTACACCTGCGGGGGGCACTGAAGCTTTCTTT. This translates into CASSTPAGGTEAFF.

Comments on this clone: In the same sample, other DNA sequences code for this CDR3. The V gene is TRBV18, the J gene TRBJ2-2, with TRBD1 as a possible D gene (5 bases). The V gene's germline CDR1 is KGHSH and CDR2 LQKENI. The CDR3 spans 16 residues. Trimming shortened V by 0 bases and J by 1 base, and 9 bases separated the two germline ends. DNA for the CDR3: TGTGCCAGCTCACCACCGGGGCAGGGGAACACCGGGGAGCTGTTTTTT. Its protein is CASSPPGQGNTGELFF.

The chain is built from TRBV19 and TRBJ2-1; D may be TRBD2 (6 bases). Per germline, CDR1 LNHDA and CDR2 SQIVND (reference sequence). The CDR3 runs 13 residues. Trimming pared 6 bases from V and 7 bases from J, leaving 13 bases between. CDR3 nucleotide sequence: TGTGCCAGTAGCCCCGGCGGGGTGAATGAGCAGTTCTTC. As protein: CASSPGGVNEQFF.

V gene TRBV7-2 combines with J gene TRBJ1-1, with 10 bases fitting TRBD1. In germline, CDR1 is SGHTA, CDR2 FQGNSA. The CDR3 spans 16 residues. With 3 bases clipped from V and 4 bases from J, the junction kept 8 bases outside the gene matches. CDR3: CASSFDRDRGGTEAFF. The CDR3 DNA reads TGTGCCAGCAGCTTCGACCGGGACAGGGGAGGCACTGAAGCTTTCTTT.

This chain links TRBV5-4 with TRBJ1-2; D is unclear. This CDR3 region has 15 residues. Germline values: CDR1 SGHNT, CDR2 YYREEE (reference sequence). V was trimmed by 4 bases and J by 3 bases, leaving 16 bases between them. The CDR3 protein is CASSPQSGVDYGYTF. CDR3 coding DNA: TGTGCCAGCAGCCCCCAGAGCGGGGTGGACTATGGCTACACCTTC.

The J gene is TRBJ2-5, the V gene TRBV7-9, with D tentatively TRBD1 (7 bases). The germline V and J ends were trimmed by 5 bases and 5 bases, with 18 bases remaining between them. CDR3 length: 15 amino acids. Per germline, CDR1 SEHNR and CDR2 FQNEAQ (reference sequence). The DNA for the CDR3 is TGTGCCAGCAGCCCAGCGTCGACAGGGAGGGAGACCCAGTACTTC. It yields the protein CASSPASTGRETQYF.

The chain joins TRBV6-5 to TRBJ1-5; D is perhaps TRBD1 (6 bases). The V and J ends lost 6 bases and 5 bases respectively, with 14 bases between them. The CDR3 sequence is 14 residues long. Germline V gene sequence: CDR1 MNHEY, CDR2 SVGAGI. In DNA form, the CDR3 reads TGTGCCAGCAGGCAGGGACAACGGGATCAGCCCCAGCATTTT. It translates to CASRQGQRDQPQHF.

The V and J genes are TRBV10-3 and TRBJ2-2, with 7 bases that match TRBD1. The V and J ends lost 6 bases and 0 bases, in that order; junction bases with no gene match: 7. The CDR3 has 16 residues. CDR1 and CDR2 (germline): ENHRY, SYGVKD. The chain's CDR3 is CAISKTGATNTGELFF. CDR3 nucleotides: TGTGCCATCAGCAAAACAGGGGCTACGAACACCGGGGAGCTGTTTTTT.

This clone has only a few counts. The J gene is TRBJ2-3, the V gene TRBV3-1 (or the pseudogene TRBV3-2); 8 bases line up with TRBD2. The junction had 1 base not matched to a gene; V was cut back by 4 bases and J by 1 base. Germline V gene data show CDR1 as LGHDT and CDR2 as YNNKEL (reference sequence). This CDR3 comprises 14 residues. The CDR3 nucleotides read TGTGCCAGCAGCCGTAGCGGGGGCACAGATACGCAGTATTTT. The encoded protein is CASSRSGGTDTQYF.

This clone was detected only once. The chain combines TRBV6-2 or TRBV6-3 with TRBJ1-5, with 8 bases fitting TRBD1. Trimming cost V 6 bases and J 5 bases; bases outside gene matches: 9. Germline V gene lookup returns CDR1 MNHEY and CDR2 SVGEGT. The length of the CDR3 is 15 residues. Here the CDR3 DNA reads TGTGCCAGCAGCCTTCACGGACAGGGCGATCAGCCCCAGCATTTT. Translated, it gives CASSLHGQGDQPQHF.

The rearrangement joins TRBV4-2 to TRBJ1-5; D ambiguous. The V end was cut by 0 bases, the J end by 5 bases, with 11 bases between. Per the germline V gene, CDR1 is LGHNA and CDR2 is YNFKEQ. The CDR3 contains 15 residues. This chain's CDR3 is CASSQDLFLYQPQHF. The CDR3 DNA follows: TGTGCCAGCAGCCAAGATCTTTTCCTATATCAGCCCCAGCATTTT.

The CDR3 DNA follows: TGCGCCAGCAGCGTGGGAGGGATAGATGGCTACACCTTC. Protein product: CASSVGGIDGYTF. V usage is TRBV5-1 and J usage is TRBJ1-2, with D uncertain. CDR3 length equals 13 residues. V lost 4 bases to trimming and J lost 6 bases, with 13 bases between them. Per germline, CDR1 SGHRS and CDR2 YFSETQ.

The chain has TRBV5-4 and TRBJ2-2, with D possibly being TRBD1 (5 bases). Per germline, CDR1 SGHNT and CDR2 YYREEE (reference sequence). The CDR3 loop spans 15 amino acids. V lost 1 base and J lost 2, with 9 bases in between. This chain's CDR3 is CASSLPQDNTGELFF. The DNA for the CDR3 is TGTGCCAGCAGCTTGCCACAGGACAACACCGGGGAGCTGTTTTTT.

The rearrangement uses TRBV4-2 and TRBJ1-4; 8 positions agree with TRBD1. Trimming took 1 base from V and 8 from J; bases not matched to a gene: 6. This CDR3 is built from 15 residues. The germline gives CDR1 LGHNA, CDR2 YNFKEQ. This CDR3 reads CASSQAGTGAEKLFF. DNA of the CDR3: TGTGCCAGCAGCCAAGCCGGGACAGGTGCCGAAAAACTGTTTTTT.

V usage is TRBV19 and J usage is TRBJ1-1; 9 positions match TRBD1. Germline assignment: CDR1 LNHDA and CDR2 SQIVND (reference sequence). J gave up 4 bases and V 7 bases, and 4 bases lay outside the gene matches. CDR3 length: 13 residues. The CDR3 is CASKLDRGTEAFF. CDR3 in DNA: TGTGCCAGTAAGCTGGACAGGGGCACTGAAGCTTTCTTT. Full variable domain (missing parts from reference TRBV19 and TRBJ1-1): DGGITQSPKYLFRKEGQNVTLSCEQNLNHDAMYWYRQDPGQGLRLIYYSQIVNDFQKGDIAEGYSVSREKKESFPLTVTSAQKNPTAFYLCASKLDRGTEAFFGQGTRLTVV.

The chain employs TRBV6-5 and TRBJ1-6; D gene unclear. V lost 2 bases to trimming and J lost 0 bases, with 5 bases between them. Germline V CDR1 and CDR2: MNHEY, SVGAGI. The CDR3 runs to 15 residues. The CDR3 loop is CASSYGGSYNSPLHF. DNA for the CDR3: TGTGCCAGCAGTTACGGAGGCTCCTATAATTCACCCCTCCACTTT.

The rearrangement joins TRBV6-2 or TRBV6-3 to TRBJ2-7, with TRBD1 matching 9 bases. The CDR3 spans 14 residues. V shed 5 bases, J shed 6 bases, and the junction held 8 bases outside the gene matches. Per germline, CDR1 MNHEY and CDR2 SVGEGT. As DNA, the CDR3 is TGTGCCAGCAGTACCACGACAGGGGGTCCCGAGCAGTACTTC. Its protein is CASSTTTGGPEQYF.

This clone was counted once. This chain's CDR3 is CASSSTGGWGTDTQYF. Here the CDR3 DNA reads TGTGCCAGCAGCTCGACGGGAGGGTGGGGCACAGATACGCAGTATTTT. The chain joins TRBV3-1 (or the pseudogene TRBV3-2) to TRBJ2-3; 8 bases align to TRBD2. Germline CDR1 reads LGHDT; CDR2 reads YNNKEL (reference sequence). V shed 5 bases and J 1 base; nucleotides not matched to a gene: 8. The CDR3 covers 16 residues.

V usage is TRBV6-4 and J usage is TRBJ2-3; 13 bases are shared with TRBD2. Trimming at V came to 4 bases and at J to 4 bases, leaving 8 bases not matched to a gene. The CDR3 extends over 17 amino acids. CDR1 and CDR2 (germline): MRHNA, SNTAGT. The chain's CDR3 is CASSVRPGLAGSDTQYF. The DNA for the CDR3 is TGTGCCAGCAGTGTACGTCCGGGACTAGCGGGGTCAGATACGCAGTATTTT.

The sample holds one count of this clone. V and J are TRBV7-9 and TRBJ1-2; D gene uncertain. V shed 1 base and J shed 4 bases, with 10 bases lying between them. Germline CDR1 reads SEHNR; CDR2 reads FQNEAQ (reference sequence). The CDR3 runs to 14 residues. The CDR3 nucleotides are TGTGCCAGCAGCTTAGACCACGGAGCCTATGGCTACACCTTC. It translates to CASSLDHGAYGYTF. The full variable domain, in which reference TRBV7-9 and TRBJ1-2 provide the parts outside the CDR3, is DTGVSQNPRHKITKRGQNVTFRCDPISEHNRLYWYRQTLGQGPEFLTYFQNEAQLEKSRLLSDRFSAERPKGSFSTLEIQRTEQGDSAMYLCASSLDHGAYGYTFGSGTRLTVV.

The gene calls are TRBV5-1 and TRBJ2-1; 7 bases align to TRBD2. Germline trimming cut 4 bases from V and 4 bases from J; bases unmatched to any gene: 11. CDR1 and CDR2 (germline): SGHRS, YFSETQ. The CDR3 is made up of 16 amino acids. The CDR3 sequence is CASSRDPAGVYNEQFF. The CDR3 DNA sequence: TGCGCCAGCAGCCGTGACCCCGCGGGGGTATACAATGAGCAGTTCTTC.

The rearrangement links TRBV27 to TRBJ1-5; perhaps TRBD1 as D (5 bases). Germline CDR1 is MNHEY and CDR2 is SMNVEV (reference sequence). This CDR3 has 14 residues. V was trimmed by 5 bases and J by 4 bases, leaving 12 bases between them. CDR3 amino acids: CASSPRGWNQPQHF. The CDR3 DNA reads TGTGCCAGCAGTCCCCGGGGGTGGAATCAGCCCCAGCATTTT.